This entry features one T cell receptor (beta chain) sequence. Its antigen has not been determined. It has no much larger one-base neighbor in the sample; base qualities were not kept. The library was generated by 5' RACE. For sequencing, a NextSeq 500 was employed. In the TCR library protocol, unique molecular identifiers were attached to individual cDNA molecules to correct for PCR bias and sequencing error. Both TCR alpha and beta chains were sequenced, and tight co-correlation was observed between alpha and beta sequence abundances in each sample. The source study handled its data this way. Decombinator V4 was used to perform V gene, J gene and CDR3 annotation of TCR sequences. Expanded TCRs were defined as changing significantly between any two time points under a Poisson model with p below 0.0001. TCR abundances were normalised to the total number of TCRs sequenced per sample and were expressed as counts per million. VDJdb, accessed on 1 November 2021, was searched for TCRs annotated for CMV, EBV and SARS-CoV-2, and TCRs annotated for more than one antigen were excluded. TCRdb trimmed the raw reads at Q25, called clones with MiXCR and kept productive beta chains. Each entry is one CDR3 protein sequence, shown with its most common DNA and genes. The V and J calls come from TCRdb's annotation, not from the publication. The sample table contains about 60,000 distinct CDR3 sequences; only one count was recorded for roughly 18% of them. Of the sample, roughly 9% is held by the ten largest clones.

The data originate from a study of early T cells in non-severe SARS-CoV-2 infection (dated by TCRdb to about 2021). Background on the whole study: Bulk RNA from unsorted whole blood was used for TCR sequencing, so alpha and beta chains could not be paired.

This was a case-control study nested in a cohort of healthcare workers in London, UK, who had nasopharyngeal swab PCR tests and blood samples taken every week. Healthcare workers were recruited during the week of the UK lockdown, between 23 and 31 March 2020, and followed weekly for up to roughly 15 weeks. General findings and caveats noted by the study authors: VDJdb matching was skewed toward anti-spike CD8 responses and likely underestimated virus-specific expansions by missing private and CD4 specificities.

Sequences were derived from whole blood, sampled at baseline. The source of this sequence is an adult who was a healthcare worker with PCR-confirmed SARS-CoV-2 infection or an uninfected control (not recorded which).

Here the CDR3 is given as CASSIWTSGSTDTQYF. The nucleotide sequence is given as TGCGCCAGCAGCATCTGGACTAGCGGGAGCACAGATACGCAGTATTTT. This receptor chain uses TRBV5-1 and TRBJ2-3, and 11 junction bases match TRBD2. CDR1 and CDR2 are read off the germline V gene as SGHRS and YFSETQ. Trimming leaves V shorter by 4 bases and J shorter by 0 bases, with the junction holding 4 bases beyond the gene matches. The CDR3 runs 16 amino acids, cysteine and phenylalanine included. Only the CDR3 DNA is retained, 48 bases long and in frame from the first base.